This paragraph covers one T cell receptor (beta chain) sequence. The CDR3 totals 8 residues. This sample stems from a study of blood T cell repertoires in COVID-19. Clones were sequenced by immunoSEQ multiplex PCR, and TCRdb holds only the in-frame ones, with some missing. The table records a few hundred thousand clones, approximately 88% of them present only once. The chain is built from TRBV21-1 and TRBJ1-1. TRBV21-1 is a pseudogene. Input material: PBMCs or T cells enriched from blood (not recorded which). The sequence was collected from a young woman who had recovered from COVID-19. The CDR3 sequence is CASSRRFF. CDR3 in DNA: TGTGCCAGCAGCCGTCGGTTCTTT.